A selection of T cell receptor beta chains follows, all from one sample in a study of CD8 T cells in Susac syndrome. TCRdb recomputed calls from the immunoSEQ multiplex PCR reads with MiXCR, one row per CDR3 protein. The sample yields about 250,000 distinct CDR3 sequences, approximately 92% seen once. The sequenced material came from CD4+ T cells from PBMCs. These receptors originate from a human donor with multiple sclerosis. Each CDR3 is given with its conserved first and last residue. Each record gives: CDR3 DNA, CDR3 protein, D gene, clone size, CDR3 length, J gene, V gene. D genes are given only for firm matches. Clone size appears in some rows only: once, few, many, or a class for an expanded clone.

DNA: TGTGCCAGTACCGGACAGGGACTGAACACTGAAGCTTTCTTT
CDR3: CASTGQGLNTEAFF
D: TRBD1
size: .
length: 14
J: TRBJ1-1
V: TRBV19

DNA: TGCGCCAGCAGCCAAGATATGGTCAGGGTAGCTACAACTAATGAAAAACTGTTTTTT
CDR3: CASSQDMVRVATTNEKLFF
D: .
size: .
length: 19
J: TRBJ1-4
V: TRBV4-1

DNA: TGCAGCGTCGGTGCCAGGGACCCGGGGGTGAGCGGGTATGGCTACACCTTC
CDR3: CSVGARDPGVSGYGYTF
D: .
size: .
length: 17
J: TRBJ1-2
V: TRBV29-1

DNA: TGTGCCAGCAGTCCCCTCGGGAGCGCTGGGGCCAACGTCCTGACTTTC
CDR3: CASSPLGSAGANVLTF
D: .
size: few
length: 16
J: TRBJ2-6
V: TRBV6-1

DNA: TGTGCCAGCAGTCCTCAAGGTTGGGAAAGGTACTTC
CDR3: CASSPQGWERYF
D: .
size: once
length: 12
J: TRBJ2-4
V: TRBV28

DNA: TGCGCCAGCAGCCAAGCGGGGCAGGCCTCTGGGGCCAACGTCCTGACTTTC
CDR3: CASSQAGQASGANVLTF
D: .
size: .
length: 17
J: TRBJ2-6
V: TRBV4-1

DNA: TGCAGCGTTGGACTAGCGGGAGACACCGGGGAGCTGTTTTTT
CDR3: CSVGLAGDTGELFF
D: TRBD2
size: once
length: 14
J: TRBJ2-2
V: TRBV29-1

DNA: TGCGCCAGCAGTTCCGGGACTTTCGGCAATGAGCAGTTCTTC
CDR3: CASSSGTFGNEQFF
D: .
size: .
length: 14
J: TRBJ2-1
V: TRBV5-1

DNA: TGTGCCAGCAGTGAGGGACGACTAGCGGGATTTCAAGAGACCCAGTACTTC
CDR3: CASSEGRLAGFQETQYF
D: TRBD2
size: .
length: 17
J: TRBJ2-5
V: TRBV25-1

DNA: TGTGCCACCAGGGGGACTAGCGGTCCCACAGATACGCAGTATTTT
CDR3: CATRGTSGPTDTQYF
D: TRBD2
size: .
length: 15
J: TRBJ2-3
V: TRBV12-3/TRBV12-4

DNA: TGTGCCAGCTCACCGGGACAGGGGTTGAACACCGGGGAGCTGTTTTTT
CDR3: CASSPGQGLNTGELFF
D: TRBD1
size: once
length: 16
J: TRBJ2-2
V: TRBV18

DNA: TGTGCCAGCAGCCTATCGGGACTAGCAAGTATGGATACGCAGTATTTT
CDR3: CASSLSGLASMDTQYF
D: TRBD2
size: .
length: 16
J: TRBJ2-3
V: TRBV3-1

DNA: TGTGCCAGCAGTTCAAACACACAGGGGAGAGGGGGCTACACCTTC
CDR3: CASSSNTQGRGGYTF
D: TRBD1
size: .
length: 15
J: TRBJ1-2
V: TRBV28

DNA: TGTGCCAGCTCAACGGGACAGGGGTTCCCCTCCTATGGCTACACCTTC
CDR3: CASSTGQGFPSYGYTF
D: TRBD1
size: .
length: 16
J: TRBJ1-2
V: TRBV18

DNA: TGTGCCAGCAGCCCCGGGTTCTCTGGAAACACCATATATTTT
CDR3: CASSPGFSGNTIYF
D: .
size: .
length: 14
J: TRBJ1-3
V: TRBV12-3/TRBV12-4

DNA: TGTGCCATCAGTGAGCCTCAGGGGAACTATGGCTACACCTTC
CDR3: CAISEPQGNYGYTF
D: .
size: .
length: 14
J: TRBJ1-2
V: TRBV10-3

DNA: TGTGCCAGCAGCTTTCCGAACACGGATACGCAGTATTTT
CDR3: CASSFPNTDTQYF
D: .
size: .
length: 13
J: TRBJ2-3
V: TRBV7-9

DNA: TGTGCCAGCTCACCCTTGGACAGGTCGCATGGCTACACCTTC
CDR3: CASSPLDRSHGYTF
D: TRBD1
size: .
length: 14
J: TRBJ1-2
V: TRBV18

DNA: TGTGCCATCGCCGGGACAGCTAACACTGAAGCTTTCTTT
CDR3: CAIAGTANTEAFF
D: TRBD1
size: .
length: 13
J: TRBJ1-1
V: TRBV10-3

DNA: TGTGCCTGGAGTATAGACGGCGGTAACTATGGCTACACCTTC
CDR3: CAWSIDGGNYGYTF
D: .
size: .
length: 14
J: TRBJ1-2
V: TRBV30

DNA: TGTGCCAGCAGTTTATCGTTAGCGGGACGAAACAATGAGCAGTTCTTC
CDR3: CASSLSLAGRNNEQFF
D: TRBD2
size: .
length: 16
J: TRBJ2-1
V: TRBV27

DNA: TGTGCCAGCACCCAGGGGGTCTCCTATAATTCACCCCTCCACTTT
CDR3: CASTQGVSYNSPLHF
D: TRBD1
size: .
length: 15
J: TRBJ1-6
V: TRBV6-5

DNA: TGCAGCGTTGTGGGCCAGGGGTGGGGGAATGAGCAGTTCTTC
CDR3: CSVVGQGWGNEQFF
D: .
size: once
length: 14
J: TRBJ2-1
V: TRBV29-1

DNA: TGTGCCAGCAGGGCAGGACTAGCAGAGACCCAGTACTTC
CDR3: CASRAGLAETQYF
D: TRBD2
size: .
length: 13
J: TRBJ2-5
V: TRBV7-8

DNA: TGTGCCAGTAGTCAAACCGGGACAGGGTCCTACAATGAGCAGTTCTTC
CDR3: CASSQTGTGSYNEQFF
D: TRBD1
size: .
length: 16
J: TRBJ2-1
V: TRBV19

DNA: TGCAGCGTTGGGGGTGCAGGGAGGAGCTACAATGAGCAGTTCTTC
CDR3: CSVGGAGRSYNEQFF
D: .
size: .
length: 15
J: TRBJ2-1
V: TRBV29-1

DNA: TGTGCCATCGGGGCGGCTAATCAGCCCCAGCATTTT
CDR3: CAIGAANQPQHF
D: .
size: once
length: 12
J: TRBJ1-5
V: TRBV10-3

DNA: TGTGCCAGCACCCCCGGGACAGGGATTGGCTATGGCTACACCTTC
CDR3: CASTPGTGIGYGYTF
D: TRBD1
size: .
length: 15
J: TRBJ1-2
V: TRBV7-9